The rows below give T cell receptor beta chains drawn from one sample of a study of blood T cell repertoires in COVID-19. Using immunoSEQ multiplex PCR, the repertoire was profiled, and TCRdb retains in-frame clones only, with some absent. The sample records about 230,000 clones, about nine tenths being singletons. Sample: peripheral blood. These receptor sequences come from a woman in her sixties with acute or convalescent COVID-19. CDR3s include the opening cysteine and the closing phenylalanine or tryptophan. The D gene is left open where the match is weak. Some rows mark clone size as missing; the rest say once, few, many or name a class of expanded clone.

>many|NA|TRBJ1-2|TRBV3-1/TRBV3-2
CASSQDHSFNYGYTF
TGTGCCAGCAGCCAAGACCACAGCTTCAACTATGGCTACACCTTC
>NA|NA|TRBJ2-1|TRBV7-2
CASSLGTGRKNHNEQFF
TGTGCCAGCAGCTTAGGAACAGGGCGGAAGAACCACAATGAGCAGTTCTTC
>NA|TRBD1|TRBJ1-3|TRBV30
CAWSISDRAGNTIYF
TGTGCCTGGAGTATTTCTGACAGGGCTGGAAACACCATATATTTT
>NA|NA|TRBJ2-4|TRBV7-2
CASGSALAKNIQYF
TGTGCGAGCGGCAGCGCCCTAGCCAAAAACATTCAGTACTTC
>NA|NA|TRBJ1-2|TRBV15
CATSREGALGYGYTF
TGTGCCACCAGCAGAGAAGGGGCGCTGGGCTATGGCTACACCTTC
>NA|TRBD1|TRBJ1-6|TRBV5-1
CASSRQQGSPLHF
TGCGCCAGCAGCCGTCAACAGGGGTCACCCCTCCACTTT
>NA|NA|TRBJ1-1|TRBV4-1
CASSQAPGNTEAFF
TGCGCCAGCAGCCAAGCTCCAGGGAACACTGAAGCTTTCTTT
>NA|NA|TRBJ1-5|TRBV6-6
CASSYSNSNQPQHF
TGTGCCAGCAGTTACAGCAATAGCAATCAGCCCCAGCATTTT
>NA|NA|TRBJ2-5|TRBV3-1/TRBV3-2
CASSQDLASLAQYF
TGTGCCAGCAGCCAAGATCTTGCGTCCCTTGCCCAGTACTTC
>NA|TRBD2|TRBJ2-5|TRBV3-1/TRBV3-2
CASSQWRGEETQYF
TGTGCCAGCAGCCAATGGCGGGGGGAAGAGACCCAGTACTTC
>NA|NA|TRBJ2-5|TRBV27
CASSLSAGGNQYF
TGTGCCAGCAGTTTATCTGCCGGGGGAAACCAGTACTTC
>NA|TRBD1|TRBJ2-7|TRBV27
CASSFDRAYEQYF
TGTGCCAGCAGCTTCGACAGGGCCTACGAGCAGTACTTC
>NA|NA|TRBJ1-1|TRBV27
CASSRLWGSSEAFF
TGTGCCAGCAGCCGCCTTTGGGGCTCCTCTGAAGCTTTCTTT
>NA|NA|TRBJ2-2|TRBV5-1
CASSSLAFDTGELFF
TGCGCCAGCAGCTCTCTAGCGTTTGACACCGGGGAGCTGTTTTTT
>NA|TRBD1|TRBJ1-1|TRBV16
CASSRPGTGNTEAFF
TGTGCCAGCAGCCGCCCCGGGACAGGGAACACTGAAGCTTTCTTT
>NA|TRBD2|TRBJ2-1|TRBV5-1
CASSLVTSEISEQFF
TGCGCCAGCAGCTTGGTGACTAGCGAAATTTCTGAGCAGTTCTTC
>NA|NA|TRBJ2-1|TRBV29-1
CSPRTSYNEQFF
TGCAGTCCCCGTACTTCCTACAATGAGCAGTTCTTC
>NA|TRBD2|TRBJ2-6|TRBV7-2
CASSLAALGLVSGGANVLTF
TGTGCCAGCAGCTTAGCAGCTCTGGGACTAGTTTCCGGTGGGGCCAACGTCCTGACTTTC
>few|TRBD1|TRBJ1-3|TRBV7-6
CASSLLPGTGLITGNTIYF
TGTGCCAGCAGCCTCCTCCCCGGGACAGGATTAATAACTGGAAACACCATATATTTT
>NA|TRBD1|TRBJ1-4|TRBV7-2
CASSLRGVRGRGANEKLFF
TGTGCCAGCAGCCTAAGGGGCGTCAGGGGGCGCGGGGCTAATGAAAAACTGTTTTTT
>once|NA|TRBJ2-3|TRBV2
CASSDPDRDTQYF
TGTGCCAGCAGTGATCCCGACAGAGATACGCAGTATTTT
>NA|TRBD1|TRBJ1-4|TRBV28
CASRDRANEKLFF
TGTGCCAGCCGGGACAGGGCGAATGAAAAACTGTTTTTT
>NA|TRBD1|TRBJ1-4|TRBV9
CASSSTGTGARKLFF
TGTGCCAGCAGCTCGACCGGGACAGGGGCGCGGAAACTGTTTTTT
>NA|TRBD1|TRBJ2-2|TRBV15
CATRGSDRFSNTGELFF
TGTGCCACCAGGGGATCGGACAGGTTTTCGAACACCGGGGAGCTGTTTTTT
>NA|NA|TRBJ1-1|TRBV6-5
CASTSGRTEAFF
TGTGCCAGCACCTCGGGGAGAACTGAAGCTTTCTTT
>NA|NA|TRBJ2-7|TRBV5-1
CASSFFYDEQYF
TGCGCCAGCAGCTTCTTCTATGACGAGCAGTACTTC
>NA|NA|TRBJ2-3|TRBV15
CATGLQGTDTQYF
TGTGCCACGGGTCTACAGGGTACAGATACGCAGTATTTT
>few|NA|TRBJ1-3|TRBV6-5
CASSTSSGMGNTIYF
TGTGCCAGCAGTACCTCCTCGGGGATGGGAAACACCATATATTTT
>NA|NA|TRBJ1-4|TRBV18
CASSPGETQRSKLFF
TGTGCCAGCTCACCTGGGGAGACCCAGCGGTCAAAACTGTTTTTT
>NA|NA|TRBJ1-4|TRBV4-1
CASSQVVGATNEKLFF
TGCGCCAGCAGCCAAGTTGTCGGAGCAACTAATGAAAAACTGTTTTTT